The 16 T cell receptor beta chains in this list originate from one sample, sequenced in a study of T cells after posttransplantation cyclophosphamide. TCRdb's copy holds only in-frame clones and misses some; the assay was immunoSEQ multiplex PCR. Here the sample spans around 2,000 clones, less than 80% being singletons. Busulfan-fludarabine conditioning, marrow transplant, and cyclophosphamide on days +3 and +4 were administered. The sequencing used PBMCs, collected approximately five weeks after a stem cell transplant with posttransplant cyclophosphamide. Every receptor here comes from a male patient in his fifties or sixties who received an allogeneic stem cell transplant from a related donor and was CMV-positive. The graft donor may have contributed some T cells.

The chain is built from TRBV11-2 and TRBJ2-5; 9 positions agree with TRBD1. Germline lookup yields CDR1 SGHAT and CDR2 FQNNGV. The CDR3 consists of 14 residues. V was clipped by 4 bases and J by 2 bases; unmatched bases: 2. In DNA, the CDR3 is TGTGCCAGCAGCTCCGGACAGGGGCAAGAGACCCAGTACTTC. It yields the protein CASSSGQGQETQYF.

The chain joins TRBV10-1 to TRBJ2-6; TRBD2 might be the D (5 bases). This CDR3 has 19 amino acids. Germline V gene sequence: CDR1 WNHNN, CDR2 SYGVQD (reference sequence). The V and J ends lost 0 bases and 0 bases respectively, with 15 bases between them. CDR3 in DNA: TGCGCCAGCAGTGAGTCGGGGAGATGGCCCATCTCTGGGGCCAACGTCCTGACTTTC. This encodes CASSESGRWPISGANVLTF.

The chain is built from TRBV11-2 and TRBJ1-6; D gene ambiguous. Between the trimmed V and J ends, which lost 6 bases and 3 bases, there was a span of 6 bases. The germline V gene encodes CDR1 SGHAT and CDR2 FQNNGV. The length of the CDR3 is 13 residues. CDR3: CASSISYNSPLHF. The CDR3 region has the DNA TGTGCCAGCAGTATTAGCTATAATTCACCCCTCCACTTT.

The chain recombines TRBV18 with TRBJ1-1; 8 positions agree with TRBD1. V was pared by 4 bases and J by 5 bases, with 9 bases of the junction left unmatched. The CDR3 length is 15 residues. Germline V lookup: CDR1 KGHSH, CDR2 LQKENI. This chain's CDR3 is CASSQDRGSGTEAFF. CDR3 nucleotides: TGTGCCAGCTCACAAGACAGGGGTTCGGGGACTGAAGCTTTCTTT. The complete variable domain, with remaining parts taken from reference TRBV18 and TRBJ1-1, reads NAGVMQNPRHLVRRRGQEARLRCSPMKGHSHVYWYRQLPEEGLKFMVYLQKENIIDESGMPKERFSAEFPKEGPSILRIQQVVRGDSAAYFCASSQDRGSGTEAFFGQGTRLTVV.

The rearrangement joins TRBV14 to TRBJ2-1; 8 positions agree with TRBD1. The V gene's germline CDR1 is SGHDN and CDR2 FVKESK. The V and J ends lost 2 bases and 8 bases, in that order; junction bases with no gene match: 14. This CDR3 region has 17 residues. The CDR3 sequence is CASSQFGWQGAGDEQFF. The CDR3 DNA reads TGTGCCAGCAGCCAATTTGGGTGGCAGGGGGCAGGGGATGAGCAGTTCTTC. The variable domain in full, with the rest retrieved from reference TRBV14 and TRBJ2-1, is EAGVTQFPSHSVIEKGQTVTLRCDPISGHDNLYWYRRVMGKEIKFLLHFVKESKQDESGMPNNRFLAERTGGTYSTLKVQPAELEDSGVYFCASSQFGWQGAGDEQFFGPGTRLTVL.

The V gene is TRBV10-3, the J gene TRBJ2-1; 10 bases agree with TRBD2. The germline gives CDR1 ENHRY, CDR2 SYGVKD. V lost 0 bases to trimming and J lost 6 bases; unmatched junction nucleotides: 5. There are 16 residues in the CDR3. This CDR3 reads CAISESSSGRVNEQFF. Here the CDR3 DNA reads TGTGCCATCAGTGAGTCCTCCAGCGGGAGGGTCAATGAGCAGTTCTTC.

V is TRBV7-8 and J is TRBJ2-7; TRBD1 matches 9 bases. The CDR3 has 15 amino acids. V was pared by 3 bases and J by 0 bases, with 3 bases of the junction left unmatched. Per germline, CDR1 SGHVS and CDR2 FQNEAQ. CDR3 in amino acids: CASSFGQGRSYEQYF. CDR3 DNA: TGTGCCAGCAGCTTCGGACAGGGGCGCTCCTACGAGCAGTACTTC.

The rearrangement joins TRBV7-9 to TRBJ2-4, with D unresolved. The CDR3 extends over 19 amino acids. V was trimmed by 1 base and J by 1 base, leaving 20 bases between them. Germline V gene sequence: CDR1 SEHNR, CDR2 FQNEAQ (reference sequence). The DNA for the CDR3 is TGTGCCAGCAGCTTAGGGTCGAGCTATAACTCGCGGGCCAAAAACATTCAGTACTTC. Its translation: CASSLGSSYNSRAKNIQYF. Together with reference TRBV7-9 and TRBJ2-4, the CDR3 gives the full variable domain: DTGVSQNPRHKITKRGQNVTFRCDPISEHNRLYWYRQTLGQGPEFLTYFQNEAQLEKSRLLSDRFSAERPKGSFSTLEIQRTEQGDSAMYLCASSLGSSYNSRAKNIQYFGAGTRLSVL.

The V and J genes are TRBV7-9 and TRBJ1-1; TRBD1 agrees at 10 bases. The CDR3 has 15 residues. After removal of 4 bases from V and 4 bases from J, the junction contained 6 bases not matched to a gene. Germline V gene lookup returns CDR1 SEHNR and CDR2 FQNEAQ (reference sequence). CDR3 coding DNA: TGTGCCAGCAGCTCGCGACAGGGGGCGAGCACTGAAGCTTTCTTT. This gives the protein CASSSRQGASTEAFF.

The CDR3 region has the DNA TGTGCCAGCAGCGGACTTTACGAGCAGTACTTC. The encoded protein is CASSGLYEQYF. V and J are TRBV6-1 and TRBJ2-7; perhaps TRBD2 as D (5 bases). The germline gives CDR1 MNHNS, CDR2 SASEGT. This CDR3 comprises 11 residues. Trimming pared 6 bases from V and 4 bases from J, leaving 7 bases between.

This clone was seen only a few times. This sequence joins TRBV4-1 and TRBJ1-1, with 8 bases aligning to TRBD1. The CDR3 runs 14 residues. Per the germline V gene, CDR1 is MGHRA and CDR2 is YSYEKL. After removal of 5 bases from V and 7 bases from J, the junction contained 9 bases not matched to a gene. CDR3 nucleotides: TGCGCCAGCAGCTTTCGGACAGGGAAGTATGAAGCTTTCTTT. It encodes CASSFRTGKYEAFF.

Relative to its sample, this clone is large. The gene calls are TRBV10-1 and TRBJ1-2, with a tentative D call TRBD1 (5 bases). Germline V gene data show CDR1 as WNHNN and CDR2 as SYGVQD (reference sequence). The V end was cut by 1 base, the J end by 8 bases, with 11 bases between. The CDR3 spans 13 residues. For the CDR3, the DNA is TGCGCCAGCAGTGAGTTCGCAGGGTACGGCTACACCTTC. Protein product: CASSEFAGYGYTF.

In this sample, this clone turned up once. CDR3 protein: CASSHLGTATGELFF. CDR3 in DNA: TGCGCCAGCAGCCATCTCGGGACAGCCACCGGGGAGCTGTTTTTT. The V gene is TRBV4-3, the J gene TRBJ2-2; 7 bases map to TRBD1. This CDR3 is 15 amino acids long. V shed 3 bases, J shed 4 bases, and the junction held 5 bases outside the gene matches. Per germline, CDR1 LGHNA and CDR2 YSLEER.

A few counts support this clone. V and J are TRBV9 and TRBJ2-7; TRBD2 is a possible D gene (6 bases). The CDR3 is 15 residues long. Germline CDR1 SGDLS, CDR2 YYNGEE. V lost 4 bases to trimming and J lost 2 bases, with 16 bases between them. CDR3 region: CASSPTGTPAYEQYF. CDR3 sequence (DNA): TGTGCCAGCAGCCCAACGGGGACTCCGGCCTACGAGCAGTACTTC. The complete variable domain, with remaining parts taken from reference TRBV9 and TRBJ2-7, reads DSGVTQTPKHLITATGQRVTLRCSPRSGDLSVYWYQQSLDQGLQFLIQYYNGEERAKGNILERFSAQQFPDLHSELNLSSLELGDSALYFCASSPTGTPAYEQYFGPGTRLTVT.

CDR3 sequence: CAISSGTTTEQFF. Written as DNA, the CDR3 is TGTGCCATCAGCTCCGGGACTACCACAGAGCAGTTCTTC. The J gene is TRBJ2-1, the V gene TRBV10-3; 7 bases fit TRBD2. V lost 6 bases and J lost 10; bases outside the gene matches: 9. Germline CDR1 is ENHRY and CDR2 is SYGVKD. The CDR3 is 13 amino acids.

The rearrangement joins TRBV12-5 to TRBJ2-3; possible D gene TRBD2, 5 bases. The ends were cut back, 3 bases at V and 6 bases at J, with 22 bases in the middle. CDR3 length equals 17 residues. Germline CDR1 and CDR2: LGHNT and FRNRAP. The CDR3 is CASGFIPWTSTRDTQYF. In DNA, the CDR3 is TGTGCTAGTGGTTTTATCCCGTGGACGTCTACTAGGGATACGCAGTATTTT. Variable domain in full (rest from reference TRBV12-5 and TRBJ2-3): DARVTQTPRHKVTEMGQEVTMRCQPILGHNTVFWYRQTMMQGLELLAYFRNRAPLDDSGMPKDRFSAEMPDATLATLKIQPSEPRDSAVYFCASGFIPWTSTRDTQYFGPGTRLTVL.